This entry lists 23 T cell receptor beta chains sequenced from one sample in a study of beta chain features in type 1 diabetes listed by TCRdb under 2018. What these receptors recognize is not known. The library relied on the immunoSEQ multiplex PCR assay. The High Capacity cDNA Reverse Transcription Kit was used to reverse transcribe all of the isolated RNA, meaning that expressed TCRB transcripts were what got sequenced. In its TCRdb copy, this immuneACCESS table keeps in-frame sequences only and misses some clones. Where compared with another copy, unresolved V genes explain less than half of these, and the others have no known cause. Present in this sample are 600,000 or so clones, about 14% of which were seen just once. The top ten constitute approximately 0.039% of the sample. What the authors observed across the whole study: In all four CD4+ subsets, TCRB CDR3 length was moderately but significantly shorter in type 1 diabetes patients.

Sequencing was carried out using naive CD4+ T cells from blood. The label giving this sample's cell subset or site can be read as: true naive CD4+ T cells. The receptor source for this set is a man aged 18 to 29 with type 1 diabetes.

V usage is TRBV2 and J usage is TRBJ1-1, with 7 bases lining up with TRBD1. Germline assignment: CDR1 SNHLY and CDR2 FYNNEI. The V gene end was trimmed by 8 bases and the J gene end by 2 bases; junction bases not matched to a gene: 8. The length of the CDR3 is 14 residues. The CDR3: CASGGQTPNTEAFF. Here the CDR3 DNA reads TGTGCCAGCGGGGGACAGACTCCAAACACTGAAGCTTTCTTT.

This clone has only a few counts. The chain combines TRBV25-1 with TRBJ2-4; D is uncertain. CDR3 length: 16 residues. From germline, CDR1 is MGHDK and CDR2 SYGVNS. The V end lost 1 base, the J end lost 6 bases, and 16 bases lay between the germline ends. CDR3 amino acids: CASSEFPRRPGNIQYF. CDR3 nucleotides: TGTGCCAGCAGTGAATTCCCAAGGCGGCCAGGAAACATTCAGTACTTC.

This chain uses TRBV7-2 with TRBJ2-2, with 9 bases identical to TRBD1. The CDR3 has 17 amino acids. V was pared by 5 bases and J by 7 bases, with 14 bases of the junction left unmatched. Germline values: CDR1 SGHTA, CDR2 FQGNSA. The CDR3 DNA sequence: TGTGCCAGCAGCCCGACATGGGACAGGGACATGAGCGGGGAGCTGTTTTTT. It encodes CASSPTWDRDMSGELFF.

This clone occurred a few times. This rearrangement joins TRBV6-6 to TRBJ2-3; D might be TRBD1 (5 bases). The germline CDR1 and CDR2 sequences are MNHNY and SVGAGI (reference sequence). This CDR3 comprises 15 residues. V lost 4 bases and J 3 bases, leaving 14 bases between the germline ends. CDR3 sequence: CASSSRPGKTDTQYF. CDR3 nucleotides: TGTGCCAGCAGTTCGCGTCCAGGGAAAACAGATACGCAGTATTTT.

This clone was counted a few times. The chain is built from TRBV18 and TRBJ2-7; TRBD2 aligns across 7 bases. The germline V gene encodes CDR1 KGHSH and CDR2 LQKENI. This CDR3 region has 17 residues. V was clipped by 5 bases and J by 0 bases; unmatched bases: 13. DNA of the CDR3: TGTGCCAGCTCATACGGCGGGGGTGTAGGGACCTCCTACGAGCAGTACTTC. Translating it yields CASSYGGGVGTSYEQYF.

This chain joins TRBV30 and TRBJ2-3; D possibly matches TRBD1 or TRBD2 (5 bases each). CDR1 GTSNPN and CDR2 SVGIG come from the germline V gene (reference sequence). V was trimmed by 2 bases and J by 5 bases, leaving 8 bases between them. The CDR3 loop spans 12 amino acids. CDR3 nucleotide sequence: TGTGCCTGGAGTCTGGGGGAAGATACGCAGTATTTT. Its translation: CAWSLGEDTQYF.

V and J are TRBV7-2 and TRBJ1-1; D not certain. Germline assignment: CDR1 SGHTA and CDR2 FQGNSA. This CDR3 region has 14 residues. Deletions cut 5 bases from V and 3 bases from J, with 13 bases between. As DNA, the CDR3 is TGTGCCAGCAGCCGACTCGGGTTTGACACTGAAGCTTTCTTT. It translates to CASSRLGFDTEAFF.

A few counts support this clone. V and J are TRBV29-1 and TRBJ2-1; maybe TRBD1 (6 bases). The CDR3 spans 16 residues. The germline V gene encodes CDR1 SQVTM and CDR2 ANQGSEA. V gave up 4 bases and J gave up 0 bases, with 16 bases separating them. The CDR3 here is CSVAGQPSFSYNEQFF. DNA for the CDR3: TGCAGCGTTGCTGGACAGCCGAGTTTCTCCTACAATGAGCAGTTCTTC.

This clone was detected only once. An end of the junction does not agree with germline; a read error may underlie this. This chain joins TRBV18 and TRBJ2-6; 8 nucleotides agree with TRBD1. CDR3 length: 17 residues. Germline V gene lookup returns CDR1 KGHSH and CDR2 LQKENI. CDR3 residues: CASSQSQGAPGANVLTF. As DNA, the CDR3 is TGTGCCAGTTCACAGAGTCAGGGGGCGCCAGGGGCCAACGTCCTGACTTTC.

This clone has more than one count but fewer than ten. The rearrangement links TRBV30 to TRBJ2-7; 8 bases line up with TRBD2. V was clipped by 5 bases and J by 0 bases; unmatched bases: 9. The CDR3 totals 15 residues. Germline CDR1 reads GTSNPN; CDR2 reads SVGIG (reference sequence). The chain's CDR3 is CAWAGGGTSSYEQYF. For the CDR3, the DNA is TGTGCCTGGGCGGGCGGGGGGACTAGCTCCTACGAGCAGTACTTC.

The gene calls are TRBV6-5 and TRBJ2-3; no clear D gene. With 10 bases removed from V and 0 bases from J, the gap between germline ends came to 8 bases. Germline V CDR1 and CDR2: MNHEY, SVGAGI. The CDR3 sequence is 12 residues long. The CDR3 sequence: CAIKTSTDTQYF. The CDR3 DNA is TGTGCCATCAAGACTAGCACAGATACGCAGTATTTT.

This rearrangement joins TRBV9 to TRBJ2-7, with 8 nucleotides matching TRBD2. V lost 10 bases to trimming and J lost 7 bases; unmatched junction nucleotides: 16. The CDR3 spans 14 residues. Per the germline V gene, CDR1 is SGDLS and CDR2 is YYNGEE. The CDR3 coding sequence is TGTGCCGAAGCGAGCGGGAGAGAACGGAGGGAGCAGTACTTC. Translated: CAEASGRERREQYF. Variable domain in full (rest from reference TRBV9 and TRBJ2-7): DSGVTQTPKHLITATGQRVTLRCSPRSGDLSVYWYQQSLDQGLQFLIQYYNGEERAKGNILERFSAQQFPDLHSELNLSSLELGDSALYFCAEASGRERREQYFGPGTRLTVT.

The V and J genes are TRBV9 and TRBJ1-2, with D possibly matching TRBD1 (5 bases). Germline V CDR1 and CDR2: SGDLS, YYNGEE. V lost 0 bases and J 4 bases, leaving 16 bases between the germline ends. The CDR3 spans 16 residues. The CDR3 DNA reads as TGTGCCAGCAGCGTAGGGGGATCCAGGGATGGCTATGGCTACACCTTC. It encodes CASSVGGSRDGYGYTF.

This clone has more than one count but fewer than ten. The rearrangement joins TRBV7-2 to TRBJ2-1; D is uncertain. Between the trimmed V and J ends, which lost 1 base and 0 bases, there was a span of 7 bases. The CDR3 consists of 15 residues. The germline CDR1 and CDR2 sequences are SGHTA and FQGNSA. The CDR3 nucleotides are TGTGCCAGCAGCTTAGATCAAAGCTCCTACAATGAGCAGTTCTTC. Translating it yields CASSLDQSSYNEQFF.

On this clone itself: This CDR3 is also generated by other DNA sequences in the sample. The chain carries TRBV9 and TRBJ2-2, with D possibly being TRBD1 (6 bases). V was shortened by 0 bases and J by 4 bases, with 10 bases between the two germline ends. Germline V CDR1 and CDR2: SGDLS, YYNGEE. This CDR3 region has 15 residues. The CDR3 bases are TGTGCCAGCAGCGTAGAAGGCAGGGGCACCGGGGAGCTGTTTTTT. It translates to CASSVEGRGTGELFF.

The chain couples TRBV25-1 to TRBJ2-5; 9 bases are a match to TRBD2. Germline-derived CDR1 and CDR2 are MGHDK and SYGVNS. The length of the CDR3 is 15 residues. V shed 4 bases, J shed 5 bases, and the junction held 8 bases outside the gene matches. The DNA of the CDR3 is TGTGCCAGCAGTGTGGGCGGGGGGGCCACTGAGACCCAGTACTTC. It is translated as CASSVGGGATETQYF. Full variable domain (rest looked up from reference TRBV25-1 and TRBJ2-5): EADIYQTPRYLVIGTGKKITLECSQTMGHDKMYWYQQDPGMELHLIHYSYGVNSTEKGDLSSESTVSRIRTEHFPLTLESARPSHTSQYLCASSVGGGATETQYFGPGTRLLVL.

The CDR3 coding sequence is TGTGCCAGCAGCTTGGGAGTGAACACTGAAGCTTTCTTT. Translation: CASSLGVNTEAFF. The rearrangement links TRBV5-6 to TRBJ1-1; the D is unclear. V lost 0 bases to trimming and J lost 0 bases, with 3 bases between them. Germline-derived CDR1 and CDR2 are SGHDT and YYEEEE. CDR3 length equals 13 residues.

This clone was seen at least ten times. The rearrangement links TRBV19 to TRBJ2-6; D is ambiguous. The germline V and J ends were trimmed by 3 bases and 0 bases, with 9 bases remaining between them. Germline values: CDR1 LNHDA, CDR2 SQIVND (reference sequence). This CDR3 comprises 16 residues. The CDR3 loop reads CASSIAWSSGANVLTF. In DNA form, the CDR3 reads TGTGCCAGTAGTATCGCCTGGAGCTCTGGGGCCAACGTCCTGACTTTC.

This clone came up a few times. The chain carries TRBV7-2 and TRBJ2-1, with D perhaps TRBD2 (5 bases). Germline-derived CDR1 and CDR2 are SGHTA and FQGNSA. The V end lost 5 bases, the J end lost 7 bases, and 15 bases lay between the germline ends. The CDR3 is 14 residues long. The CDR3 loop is CASSPRAGENEQFF. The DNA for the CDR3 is TGTGCCAGCAGCCCGAGGGCTGGCGAGAATGAGCAGTTCTTC.

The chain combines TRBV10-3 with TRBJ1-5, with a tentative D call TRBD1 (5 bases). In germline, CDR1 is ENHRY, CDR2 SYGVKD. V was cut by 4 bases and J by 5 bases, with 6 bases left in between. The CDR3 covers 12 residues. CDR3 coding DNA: TGTGCCATCAGTGGCAGGGATCAGCCCCAGCATTTT. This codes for CAISGRDQPQHF.

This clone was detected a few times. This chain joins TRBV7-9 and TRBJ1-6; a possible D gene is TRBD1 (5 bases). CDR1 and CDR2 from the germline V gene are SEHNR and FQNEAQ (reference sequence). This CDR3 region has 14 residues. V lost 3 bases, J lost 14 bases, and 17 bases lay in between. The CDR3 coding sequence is TGTGCCAGCAGCTTTCGACGGGGGATTGGGACCCTCCACTTT. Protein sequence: CASSFRRGIGTLHF. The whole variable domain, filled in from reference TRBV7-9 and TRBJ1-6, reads DTGVSQNPRHKITKRGQNVTFRCDPISEHNRLYWYRQTLGQGPEFLTYFQNEAQLEKSRLLSDRFSAERPKGSFSTLEIQRTEQGDSAMYLCASSFRRGIGTLHFGNGTRLTVT.

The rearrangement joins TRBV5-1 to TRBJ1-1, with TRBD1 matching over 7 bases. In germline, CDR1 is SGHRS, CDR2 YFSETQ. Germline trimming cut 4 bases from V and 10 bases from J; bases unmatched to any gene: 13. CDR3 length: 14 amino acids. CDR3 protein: CASSDGQVDKAAFF. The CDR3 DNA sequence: TGCGCCAGCAGCGATGGACAGGTGGACAAAGCAGCTTTCTTT.

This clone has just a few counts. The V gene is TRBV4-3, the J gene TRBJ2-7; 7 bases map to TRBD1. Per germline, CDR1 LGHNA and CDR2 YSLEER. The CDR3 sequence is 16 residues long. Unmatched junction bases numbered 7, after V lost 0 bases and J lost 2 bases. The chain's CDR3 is CASSQEGSGGPYEQYF. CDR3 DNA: TGCGCCAGCAGCCAAGAGGGTTCAGGGGGTCCCTACGAGCAGTACTTC.